A selection of T cell receptor beta chains follows, all from one sample in a study of post-analysis software for immune sequencing data. TCRdb re-derived calls from the PCR reads in MiXCR, one entry per CDR3 protein. The sample lists about half a million distinct CDR3 sequences; approximately 31% were seen once. Source material: blood. Source of these receptors: a girl aged 2 to 17 with multiple sclerosis. Each CDR3 is given with its conserved first and last residue. D genes are given only for firm matches. Clone size, where shown, is once, few, many, or a class for clones that have expanded.

clone_size j_call d_call v_call cdr3_aa cdr3_nt
. TRBJ1-3 TRBD1 TRBV12-3/TRBV12-4 CASSRTGTGNGNTIYF TGTGCCAGCAGTCGGACCGGGACAGGGAATGGAAACACCATATATTTT
few TRBJ1-1 . TRBV11-2 CASSVMAWPLNTEAFF TGTGCCAGCAGCGTCATGGCCTGGCCCCTGAACACTGAAGCTTTCTTT
. TRBJ2-7 TRBD2 TRBV4-1 CASSQGETSGTYEQYF TGCGCCAGCAGCCAAGGGGAGACTAGCGGTACCTACGAGCAGTACTTC
. TRBJ2-2 . TRBV20-1 CSARDPGIGELFF TGCAGTGCTAGAGACCCAGGTATCGGGGAGCTGTTTTTT
few TRBJ1-2 . TRBV7-2 CASSPDTYGYTF TGTGCCAGCAGTCCTGACACTTATGGCTACACCTTC
few TRBJ2-5 . TRBV14 CASSQDRRTLWETQYF TGTGCCAGCAGCCAAGATAGGAGGACCTTGTGGGAGACCCAGTACTTC
. TRBJ2-3 . TRBV10-3 CAIGEGESTDTQYF TGTGCCATCGGTGAGGGAGAAAGCACAGATACGCAGTATTTT
few TRBJ2-5 . TRBV3-1 CASSPLQTGQETQYF TGTGCCAGCAGCCCCCTCCAAACTGGCCAAGAGACCCAGTACTTC
. TRBJ2-3 . TRBV4-1 CASSDPRDILPDTQYF TGCGCCAGCAGCGACCCTCGGGACATTCTCCCAGATACGCAGTATTTT
few TRBJ1-4 TRBD1 TRBV7-9 CASSSTGGIEKLFF TGTGCCAGCAGCTCGACAGGGGGTATTGAAAAACTGTTTTTT
. TRBJ2-7 TRBD1 TRBV9 CASSGTGTGLYEQYF TGTGCCAGCAGCGGCACCGGGACAGGCCTCTACGAGCAGTACTTC
. TRBJ2-5 . TRBV27 CASSYSAAQETQYF TGTGCCAGCAGTTATTCGGCAGCTCAAGAGACCCAGTACTTC
. TRBJ1-2 . TRBV7-2 CASSPLAGGDYGYTF TGTGCCAGCAGCCCACTAGCGGGGGGGGATTATGGCTACACCTTC
. TRBJ2-6 . TRBV29-1 CSVFLSGTNVLTF TGCAGCGTTTTTCTCTCTGGGACCAACGTCCTGACTTTC
few TRBJ1-2 . TRBV6-5 CASGRDYGYTF TGTGCCAGCGGGAGGGATTATGGCTACACCTTC
. TRBJ2-4 TRBD1 TRBV11-1 CASSFRGQINIQYF TGTGCCAGCAGCTTCAGGGGGCAAATAAACATTCAGTACTTC
few TRBJ2-3 . TRBV4-2 CASSQGPEVQDTQYF TGTGCCAGCAGCCAAGGGCCAGAAGTACAAGATACGCAGTATTTT
few TRBJ2-1 . TRBV9 CASSVVGGGLAEQFF TGTGCCAGCAGCGTAGTAGGGGGGGGGCTGGCTGAGCAGTTCTTC
. TRBJ2-7 . TRBV11-2 CASKFSGPYEQYF TGTGCCAGCAAATTCAGCGGGCCCTACGAGCAGTACTTC
few TRBJ2-5 TRBD2 TRBV4-1 CASSQDGLAGGSVSGETQYF TGCGCCAGCAGCCAAGACGGGCTAGCGGGGGGCAGCGTTTCCGGGGAGACCCAGTACTTC
few TRBJ2-1 TRBD1 TRBV28 CASSSLPRDRGNEQFF TGTGCCAGCAGTTCACTACCCCGGGACAGGGGGAATGAGCAGTTCTTC
few TRBJ2-1 . TRBV7-3 CASSPTSTNEQFF TGTGCCAGCAGCCCCACTAGCACCAATGAGCAGTTCTTC
. TRBJ1-1 . TRBV25-1 CASIGGNTEAFF TGTGCCAGCATCGGAGGGAACACTGAAGCTTTCTTT
. TRBJ2-3 TRBD2 TRBV10-3 CAISEQGLAGGGDTQYF TGTGCCATCAGCGAACAGGGACTAGCGGGGGGAGGTGATACGCAGTATTTT
. TRBJ1-6 . TRBV7-6 CASSLGQGTLHF TGTGCCAGCAGCTTAGGCCAGGGGACCCTCCACTTT
. TRBJ2-5 . TRBV11-2 CASSLVVGGNQETQYF TGTGCCAGCAGCTTAGTGGTGGGCGGGAACCAAGAGACCCAGTACTTC
few TRBJ1-2 TRBD1 TRBV6-1 CATYSGTGKRQYGYTF TGTGCCACCTATTCCGGGACAGGGAAGCGACAGTATGGCTACACCTTC
. TRBJ2-3 TRBD1 TRBV5-6 CASSHRGPVLAEDTQYF TGTGCCAGCAGCCACAGGGGTCCCGTCTTGGCCGAAGATACGCAGTATTTT
. TRBJ2-5 TRBD2 TRBV20-1 CSARSPPLAGGRKETQYF TGCAGTGCTAGATCCCCCCCACTAGCGGGGGGCCGCAAAGAGACCCAGTACTTC
. TRBJ2-7 . TRBV21-1 CASSKALFVTGENLYEQYF TGTGCCAGCAGCAAAGCGCTTTTCGTGACAGGGGAAAATCTCTACGAGCAGTACTTC
few TRBJ1-2 TRBD1 TRBV5-6 CASSLGQHNDYTF TGTGCCAGCAGCCTGGGACAGCACAATGACTACACCTTC
few TRBJ1-4 . TRBV20-1 CSAKGEKLFF TGCAGTGCTAAAGGGGAAAAACTGTTTTTT
. TRBJ2-1 TRBD2 TRBV7-9 CASSLSGGANEQFF TGTGCCAGCAGCCTAAGCGGGGGGGCAAATGAGCAGTTCTTC
. TRBJ2-1 . TRBV9 CASSPLVHNEQFF TGTGCCAGCAGCCCCCTCGTGCACAATGAGCAGTTCTTC
few TRBJ2-3 . TRBV4-1 CASSQDSLTDTQYF TGCGCCAGCAGCCAAGACTCTCTCACAGATACGCAGTATTTT
few TRBJ1-4 . TRBV7-2 CASSPPFGKLFF TGTGCCAGCAGCCCGCCTTTTGGAAAACTGTTTTTT
few TRBJ1-2 TRBD1 TRBV10-1 CASSAGDSYGYTF TGCGCCAGCAGTGCGGGGGACAGCTATGGCTACACCTTC
. TRBJ2-1 TRBD2 TRBV7-2 CASSSLAGLNEQFF TGTGCCAGCAGCTCACTAGCGGGGTTAAATGAGCAGTTCTTC
. TRBJ2-5 . TRBV4-1 CASSPAEGIRAGETQYF TGCGCCAGCAGCCCAGCTGAGGGGATTAGGGCGGGGGAGACCCAGTACTTC
few TRBJ2-3 TRBD2 TRBV5-1 CASSVSGGADTQYF TGCGCCAGCAGCGTGAGCGGGGGCGCAGATACGCAGTATTTT
few TRBJ2-7 . TRBV12-3/TRBV12-4 CASSPKQGPEQYF TGTGCCAGCAGTCCGAAACAGGGTCCCGAGCAGTACTTC
few TRBJ1-1 . TRBV12-3/TRBV12-4 CASSLQTARGMPVMNTEAFF TGTGCCAGCAGTCTCCAGACCGCCAGAGGTATGCCCGTCATGAACACTGAAGCTTTCTTT
. TRBJ2-7 TRBD2 TRBV12-3/TRBV12-4 CASSLASGGFDYEQYF TGTGCCAGCAGTTTAGCCAGCGGGGGTTTCGACTACGAGCAGTACTTC
many TRBJ2-7 . TRBV11-2 CASSFYEQYF TGTGCCAGCAGCTTTTACGAGCAGTACTTC
. TRBJ1-3 TRBD1 TRBV7-2 CASSAKGQGIGNTIYF TGTGCCAGCAGCGCGAAGGGACAGGGGATTGGAAACACCATATATTTT
few TRBJ2-1 . TRBV20-1 CTTGLVYYEQFF TGCACCACGGGGCTAGTCTACTATGAGCAGTTCTTC
. TRBJ2-7 . TRBV4-1 CASSHPETSRPLTYEQYF TGCGCCAGCAGCCATCCGGAGACTTCAAGGCCCCTGACCTACGAGCAGTACTTC